This T cell receptor (beta chain) was recorded in a study of glioma-infiltrating T cells after dendritic cell vaccination. For the study at large: Three intradermal dendritic cell vaccine injections were given every two weeks.

PBMC sampling occurred before vaccination, two weeks after the third dose, and at progression. This clone was recorded once. Amplification used 60 V beta primers and 13 J beta primers. Sequenced by immunoSEQ multiplex PCR; TCRdb stores in-frame clones only, minus some. The sample lists about 36,000 clones; about 80% were seen once. From germline, CDR1 is MDHEN and CDR2 SYDVKM. V lost 2 bases, J lost 1 base, and 11 bases stayed unmatched. This CDR3 comprises 17 residues. The chain employs TRBV28 and TRBJ2-7; 7 nucleotides align to TRBD1. Specimen: blood, collected before dendritic cell vaccination. This clonotype was obtained from a human donor with glioblastoma. CDR3 in DNA: TGTGCCAGCAGTTTAGGGATTGCCAGGGGGTTTTCCTACGAGCAGTACTTC. It encodes CASSLGIARGFSYEQYF.